A single TCR beta chain is shown here with its context. Libraries were prepared by immunoSEQ multiplex PCR; TCRdb keeps only in-frame clonotypes and omits some of them. The sample lists about 210,000 clones, 83% occurring once. The source of the sample is a study of blood T cell repertoires in COVID-19. Study-wide context: Sites in the United States, Italy and Spain provided acute and convalescent COVID-19 samples.

The CDR3 loop spans 15 amino acids. The germline gives CDR1 MNHNY, CDR2 SVGAGI (reference sequence). Unmatched junction bases numbered 11, after V lost 6 bases and J lost 7 bases. This clonotype was obtained from a woman in her forties with active or convalescent COVID-19. Sequences were obtained from peripheral blood. The rearrangement uses TRBV6-6 and TRBJ1-5; 8 bases are a match to TRBD1. The CDR3 sequence is CASSPVSRQGQPQHF. CDR3 DNA sequence: TGTGCCAGCAGCCCCGTATCAAGACAGGGGCAGCCCCAGCATTTT.